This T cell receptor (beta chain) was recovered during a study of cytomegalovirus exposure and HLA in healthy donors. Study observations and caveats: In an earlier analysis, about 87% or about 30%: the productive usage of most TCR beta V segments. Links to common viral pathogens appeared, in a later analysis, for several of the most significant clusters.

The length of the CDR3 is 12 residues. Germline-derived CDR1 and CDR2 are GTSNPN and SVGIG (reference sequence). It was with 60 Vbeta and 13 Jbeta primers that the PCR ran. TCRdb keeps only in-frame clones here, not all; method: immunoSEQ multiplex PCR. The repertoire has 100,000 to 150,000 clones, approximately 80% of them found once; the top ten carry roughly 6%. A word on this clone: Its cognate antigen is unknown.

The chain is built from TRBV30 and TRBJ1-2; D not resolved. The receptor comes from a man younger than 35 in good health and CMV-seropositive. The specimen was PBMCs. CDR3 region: CALAQTEYGYTF. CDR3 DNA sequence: TGTGCGTTGGCTCAGACTGAATATGGCTACACCTTC.